The rows below give T cell receptor beta chains drawn from one sample of a study of blood T cell repertoires in COVID-19. This table comes from immunoSEQ multiplex PCR, and its TCRdb copy is limited to in-frame clones, with some not included. The data contain some 250,000 clones, about 81% of them seen just once; the ten biggest clones take up under 15%. The sample was peripheral blood. The receptors originated from a woman aged 55 to 70 with active or convalescent COVID-19. The CDR3 runs from the conserved cysteine through the conserved F or W. A D gene is named only where the DNA matches it firmly. Size tells how often a clone was seen (once, few, many) or the class of an expanded clone, and some rows leave it out.

CDR3 protein: CASSPTGTEEKLFF
CDR3 DNA: TGTGCCAGCTCGCCGACAGGGACCGAGGAAAAACTGTTTTTT
V gene: TRBV18
D gene: TRBD1
J gene: TRBJ1-4
clone size: -

CDR3 protein: CASRIPGQANYGYTF
CDR3 DNA: TGTGCCAGTAGAATCCCCGGACAGGCTAACTATGGCTACACCTTC
V gene: TRBV19
D gene: TRBD1
J gene: TRBJ1-2
clone size: -

CDR3 protein: CASSVDGGEQETQYF
CDR3 DNA: TGTGCCAGCAGCGTGGACGGGGGAGAACAAGAGACCCAGTACTTC
V gene: TRBV5-8
D gene: -
J gene: TRBJ2-5
clone size: -

CDR3 protein: CASSPPASLGGETQYF
CDR3 DNA: TGTGCCAGCTCACCACCGGCGAGCCTTGGCGGGGAGACCCAGTACTTC
V gene: TRBV18
D gene: -
J gene: TRBJ2-5
clone size: -

CDR3 protein: CAWSRTGAGSNQPQHF
CDR3 DNA: TGTGCCTGGAGTCGCACAGGAGCGGGTAGCAATCAGCCCCAGCATTTT
V gene: TRBV30
D gene: -
J gene: TRBJ1-5
clone size: once

CDR3 protein: CASSPGATGANYGYTF
CDR3 DNA: TGCGCCAGCAGCCCCGGGGCGACAGGGGCTAACTATGGCTACACCTTC
V gene: TRBV4-3
D gene: TRBD1
J gene: TRBJ1-2
clone size: -

CDR3 protein: CASSEDRGHNSPLHF
CDR3 DNA: TGTGCCAGCAGTGAAGACAGGGGGCACAATTCACCCCTCCACTTT
V gene: TRBV6-1
D gene: TRBD1
J gene: TRBJ1-6
clone size: -

CDR3 protein: CASSLAAGLYQETQYF
CDR3 DNA: TGTGCCAGCAGCTTGGCGGCGGGACTGTACCAAGAGACCCAGTACTTC
V gene: TRBV5-4
D gene: -
J gene: TRBJ2-5
clone size: -

CDR3 protein: CASSFPRQGVLVSGNTIYF
CDR3 DNA: TGTGCCAGCTCATTCCCCCGGCAGGGGGTCCTTGTCTCTGGAAACACCATATATTTT
V gene: TRBV2
D gene: TRBD1
J gene: TRBJ1-3
clone size: -

CDR3 protein: CASSLNDGYNSPLHF
CDR3 DNA: TGTGCCAGCAGCTTAAACGACGGGTATAATTCACCCCTCCACTTT
V gene: TRBV7-3
D gene: -
J gene: TRBJ1-6
clone size: -

CDR3 protein: CASSLSAGDRGQNIQYF
CDR3 DNA: TGTGCCAGCAGTTTATCCGCCGGGGACAGGGGCCAAAACATTCAGTACTTC
V gene: TRBV27
D gene: TRBD1
J gene: TRBJ2-4
clone size: few

CDR3 protein: CASSLLGRGSYGYTF
CDR3 DNA: TGTGCCAGCAGTTTACTCGGCAGGGGGTCATATGGCTACACCTTC
V gene: TRBV27
D gene: TRBD1
J gene: TRBJ1-2
clone size: -

CDR3 protein: CASSFNRDGGTGELFF
CDR3 DNA: TGTGCCAGCAGCTTTAATAGGGACGGAGGGACCGGGGAGCTGTTTTTT
V gene: TRBV7-3
D gene: -
J gene: TRBJ2-2
clone size: -

CDR3 protein: CAISRDTNQPQHF
CDR3 DNA: TGTGCCATCAGCCGGGACACCAATCAGCCCCAGCATTTT
V gene: TRBV10-3
D gene: -
J gene: TRBJ1-5
clone size: -

CDR3 protein: CASSLTSMGLAEAYEQYF
CDR3 DNA: TGTGCCAGCAGCCTTACCTCTATGGGGCTAGCGGAGGCCTACGAGCAGTACTTC
V gene: TRBV4-2
D gene: TRBD2
J gene: TRBJ2-7
clone size: once

CDR3 protein: CASTPRGETNEKLFF
CDR3 DNA: TGTGCCAGCACCCCTCGGGGAGAGACTAATGAAAAACTGTTTTTT
V gene: TRBV6-5
D gene: -
J gene: TRBJ1-4
clone size: -

CDR3 protein: CASSPGQGARQPQHF
CDR3 DNA: TGTGCCAGCTCACCAGGACAGGGGGCCCGGCAGCCCCAGCATTTT
V gene: TRBV18
D gene: TRBD1
J gene: TRBJ1-5
clone size: -

CDR3 protein: CASSPGQVEGYTF
CDR3 DNA: TGCGCCAGCAGCCCCGGACAGGTTGAGGGCTACACCTTC
V gene: TRBV5-1
D gene: TRBD1
J gene: TRBJ1-2
clone size: once

CDR3 protein: CASPLGQPSYEQYF
CDR3 DNA: TGCGCCAGCCCCTTGGGACAGCCTTCCTACGAGCAGTACTTC
V gene: TRBV5-1
D gene: TRBD1
J gene: TRBJ2-7
clone size: -

CDR3 protein: CASSRVQGGGNTIYF
CDR3 DNA: TGTGCCAGCAGCCGAGTACAGGGTGGTGGAAACACCATATATTTT
V gene: TRBV7-8
D gene: -
J gene: TRBJ1-3
clone size: -

CDR3 protein: CASTPGGLNTEAFF
CDR3 DNA: TGTGCCAGCACCCCAGGGGGTTTGAACACTGAAGCTTTCTTT
V gene: TRBV7-2
D gene: TRBD1
J gene: TRBJ1-1
clone size: once

CDR3 protein: CASSNGATNEKLFF
CDR3 DNA: TGTGCCAGTAGTAACGGGGCAACTAATGAAAAACTGTTTTTT
V gene: TRBV19
D gene: -
J gene: TRBJ1-4
clone size: once

CDR3 protein: CASSPGQGNYGYTF
CDR3 DNA: TGTGCCAGTAGCCCGGGACAGGGTAACTATGGCTACACCTTC
V gene: TRBV19
D gene: TRBD1
J gene: TRBJ1-2
clone size: -

CDR3 protein: CAINLIDRGLGVYGYTF
CDR3 DNA: TGTGCCATCAACCTTATTGACAGGGGCCTAGGGGTTTATGGCTACACCTTC
V gene: TRBV10-3
D gene: TRBD1
J gene: TRBJ1-2
clone size: -

CDR3 protein: CASTPRGGESGYTF
CDR3 DNA: TGTGCCAGCACCCCCCGGGGGGGCGAGTCGGGCTACACCTTC
V gene: TRBV6-5
D gene: -
J gene: TRBJ1-2
clone size: -

CDR3 protein: CASSTVLAGGFEQFF
CDR3 DNA: TGTGCCAGCAGCACAGTCCTAGCGGGGGGGTTCGAGCAGTTCTTC
V gene: TRBV14
D gene: TRBD2
J gene: TRBJ2-1
clone size: -

CDR3 protein: CASSLARGERTQYF
CDR3 DNA: TGTGCCAGCAGCTTGGCCAGGGGGGAACGGACCCAGTACTTC
V gene: TRBV5-4
D gene: -
J gene: TRBJ2-5
clone size: -

CDR3 protein: CASGRGNYGYTF
CDR3 DNA: TGTGCCTCCGGAAGGGGGAACTATGGCTACACCTTC
V gene: TRBV30
D gene: -
J gene: TRBJ1-2
clone size: few

CDR3 protein: CASSYSAGAYGYTF
CDR3 DNA: TGTGCCAGCAGTTACTCGGCAGGGGCCTATGGCTACACCTTC
V gene: TRBV6-5
D gene: -
J gene: TRBJ1-2
clone size: once

CDR3 protein: CASSSRDRVNYGYTF
CDR3 DNA: TGTGCCAGCAGCTCCCGGGACAGGGTCAACTATGGCTACACCTTC
V gene: TRBV5-4
D gene: TRBD1
J gene: TRBJ1-2
clone size: -

CDR3 protein: CASSKDSYGYTF
CDR3 DNA: TGTGCCAGCAGCAAAGACAGCTATGGCTACACCTTC
V gene: TRBV4-2
D gene: -
J gene: TRBJ1-2
clone size: -

CDR3 protein: CASNSRAPVTEAFF
CDR3 DNA: TGTGCCAGCAACTCCAGGGCCCCGGTCACTGAAGCTTTCTTT
V gene: TRBV3-1/TRBV3-2
D gene: -
J gene: TRBJ1-1
clone size: -

CDR3 protein: CASSHPGDRSSYNEQFF
CDR3 DNA: TGTGCCAGCAGCCACCCAGGGGACAGGAGCTCCTACAATGAGCAGTTCTTC
V gene: TRBV14
D gene: TRBD1
J gene: TRBJ2-1
clone size: -

CDR3 protein: CASSQGQGPYGYTF
CDR3 DNA: TGCGCCAGCAGCCAAGGACAGGGGCCCTATGGCTACACCTTC
V gene: TRBV4-3
D gene: TRBD1
J gene: TRBJ1-2
clone size: -

CDR3 protein: CASSFNSGNTIYF
CDR3 DNA: TGTGCCAGCAGCTTTAACTCTGGAAACACCATATATTTT
V gene: TRBV27
D gene: -
J gene: TRBJ1-3
clone size: once

CDR3 protein: CASSYSTDYYNSPLHF
CDR3 DNA: TGTGCCAGCAGTTACTCGACGGACTACTATAATTCACCCCTCCACTTT
V gene: TRBV6-5
D gene: -
J gene: TRBJ1-6
clone size: -

CDR3 protein: CASSQLRRNTEAFF
CDR3 DNA: TGTGCCAGCAGCCAATTGAGAAGGAACACTGAAGCTTTCTTT
V gene: TRBV3-1/TRBV3-2
D gene: -
J gene: TRBJ1-1
clone size: -

CDR3 protein: CASTRGDVGTDTQYF
CDR3 DNA: TGTGCCAGCACCCGGGGGGACGTGGGCACAGATACGCAGTATTTT
V gene: TRBV5-5
D gene: TRBD2
J gene: TRBJ2-3
clone size: -

CDR3 protein: CASSFQGGEQYF
CDR3 DNA: TGTGCCAGCAGCTTTCAGGGGGGCGAGCAGTACTTC
V gene: TRBV5-6
D gene: -
J gene: TRBJ2-7
clone size: -

CDR3 protein: CASSRLAGVPSNEQFF
CDR3 DNA: TGTGCCAGCAGCCGACTAGCGGGGGTGCCTTCCAATGAGCAGTTCTTC
V gene: TRBV14
D gene: TRBD2
J gene: TRBJ2-1
clone size: -

CDR3 protein: CASSEWGGSDTQYF
CDR3 DNA: TGTGCCAGCAGTGAGTGGGGGGGCTCAGATACGCAGTATTTT
V gene: TRBV25-1
D gene: -
J gene: TRBJ2-3
clone size: -